This T cell receptor (beta chain) came from a study of early T cells in non-severe SARS-CoV-2 infection (dated by TCRdb to the early 2020s). For context, the study as a whole: Bulk RNA from unsorted whole blood was used for TCR sequencing, so alpha and beta chains could not be paired.

Library preparation employed 5' RACE. For sequencing, a NextSeq 500 was employed. In the TCR library protocol, unique molecular identifiers were attached to individual cDNA molecules to correct for PCR bias and sequencing error. Sequencing covered both TCR alpha and beta chains, and within each sample the abundances of alpha and beta sequences were tightly co-correlated. The paper's data handling went like this. Decombinator V4 was used to annotate TCR sequences for V gene, J gene and CDR3. TCRs were defined as expanded if a significant change between any two time points was detected under a Poisson model with p below 0.0001. TCR abundances were normalised to the total number of TCRs sequenced per sample and expressed as counts per million. TRAV1-2 paired with TRAJ12, TRAJ20 or TRAJ33 defined MAIT TCRs, while TRAV10 paired with TRAJ18 defined iNKT TCRs. A search of VDJdb, accessed on 1 November 2021, was run for TCRs annotated to CMV, EBV and SARS-CoV-2, with TCRs annotated for multiple antigens excluded. TCRdb itself trimmed the public reads at Q25 with fastp, ran MiXCR and retained productive beta chains. Identical CDR3 proteins give one entry, which carries the most common genes and DNA. TCRdb, rather than the study authors, made the V and J calls. In all, the sample holds some 40,000 distinct CDR3 sequences, and over 3.5% of those were seen once. Jointly, the top ten make up approximately 11% of the sample.

V has 0 bases trimmed and J has 6 bases trimmed; junction bases matching no gene number 12. The germline V gene (reference sequence) provides CDR1 DFQATT and CDR2 SNEGSKA. Including the terminal cysteine and phenylalanine, the CDR3 comprises 17 residues. Just the 51-base CDR3 DNA is kept, in frame starting at base 1. Results the study describes overall, beyond this receptor: VDJdb matching was skewed toward anti-spike CD8 responses, so virus-specific expansions were likely underestimated and private and CD4 specificities were missed.

This was a case-control study nested in a cohort of healthcare workers in London, UK, who had nasopharyngeal swab PCR tests and blood samples taken every week. Between 23 and 31 March 2020, the week of the UK lockdown, healthcare workers were enrolled and then followed up weekly for as long as 16 weeks. This clonotype was detected ten times or more. The target of this receptor is not known. One base away there is no much larger clone; base qualities are not given. The rearrangement combines TRBV20-1 with TRBJ2-1, and 9 junctional nucleotides match TRBD2. The sample was whole blood. The clonotype originates from an adult who was a healthcare worker with PCR-confirmed SARS-CoV-2 infection or an uninfected control (not recorded which). The CDR3 here reads CSAREPDWSGRPNEQFF. The sequenced DNA: TGCAGTGCTAGAGAGCCGGACTGGAGCGGGAGGCCCAATGAGCAGTTCTTC.